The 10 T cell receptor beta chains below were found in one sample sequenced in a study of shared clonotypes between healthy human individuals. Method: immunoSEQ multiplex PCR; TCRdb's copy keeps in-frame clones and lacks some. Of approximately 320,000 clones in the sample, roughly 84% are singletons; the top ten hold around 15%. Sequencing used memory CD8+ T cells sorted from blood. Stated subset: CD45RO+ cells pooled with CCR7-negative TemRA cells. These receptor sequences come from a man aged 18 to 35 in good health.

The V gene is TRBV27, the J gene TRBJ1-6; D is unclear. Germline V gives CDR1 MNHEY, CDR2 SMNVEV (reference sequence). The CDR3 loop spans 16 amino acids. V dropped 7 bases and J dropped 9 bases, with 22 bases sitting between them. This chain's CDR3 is CASTPNRAERTSPLHF. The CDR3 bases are TGTGCCAGCACCCCCAACCGAGCAGAGCGCACTTCACCCCTCCACTTT.

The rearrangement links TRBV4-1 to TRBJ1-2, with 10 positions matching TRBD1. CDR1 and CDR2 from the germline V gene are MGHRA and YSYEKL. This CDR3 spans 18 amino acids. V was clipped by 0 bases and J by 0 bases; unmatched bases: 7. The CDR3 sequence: CASSQDPGQGLSNYGYTF. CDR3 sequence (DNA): TGCGCCAGCAGCCAAGATCCGGGACAGGGGTTGTCTAACTATGGCTACACCTTC.

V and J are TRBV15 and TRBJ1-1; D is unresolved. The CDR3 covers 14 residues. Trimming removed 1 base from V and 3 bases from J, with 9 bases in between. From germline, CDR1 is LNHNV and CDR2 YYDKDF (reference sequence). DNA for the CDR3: TGTGCCACCAGCAGAGGGTGGATCGACACTGAAGCTTTCTTT. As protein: CATSRGWIDTEAFF.

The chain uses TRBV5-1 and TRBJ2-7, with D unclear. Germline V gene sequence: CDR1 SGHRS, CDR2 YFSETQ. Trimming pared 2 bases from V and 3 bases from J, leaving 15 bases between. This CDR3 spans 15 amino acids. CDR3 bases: TGCGCCAGCAGCTTAAGTTTGGGGTTAGACTACGAGCAGTACTTC. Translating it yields CASSLSLGLDYEQYF.

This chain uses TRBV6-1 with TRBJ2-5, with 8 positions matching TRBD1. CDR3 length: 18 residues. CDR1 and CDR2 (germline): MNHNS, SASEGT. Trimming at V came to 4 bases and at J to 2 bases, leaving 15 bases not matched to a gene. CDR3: CASSGQTGAHRPQETQYF. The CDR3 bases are TGTGCCAGCAGTGGCCAGACAGGGGCTCACCGACCACAAGAGACCCAGTACTTC.

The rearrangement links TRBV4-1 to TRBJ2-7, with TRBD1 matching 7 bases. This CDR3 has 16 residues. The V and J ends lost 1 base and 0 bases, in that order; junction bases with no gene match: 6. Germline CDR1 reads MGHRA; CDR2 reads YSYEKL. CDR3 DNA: TGCGCCAGCAGCCAAGTAGGGGGCTGGAGCTCCTACGAGCAGTACTTC. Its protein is CASSQVGGWSSYEQYF.

CDR3 protein: CASSSAGRLFTDTQYF. DNA for the CDR3: TGTGCCAGCAGTTCTGCGGGTCGGCTATTCACAGATACGCAGTATTTT. The V call is TRBV6-6, the J call TRBJ2-3; TRBD2 might be the D (5 bases). The V and J ends lost 4 bases and 2 bases respectively, with 16 bases between them. Germline V gene data show CDR1 as MNHNY and CDR2 as SVGAGI (reference sequence). This CDR3 is built from 16 residues.

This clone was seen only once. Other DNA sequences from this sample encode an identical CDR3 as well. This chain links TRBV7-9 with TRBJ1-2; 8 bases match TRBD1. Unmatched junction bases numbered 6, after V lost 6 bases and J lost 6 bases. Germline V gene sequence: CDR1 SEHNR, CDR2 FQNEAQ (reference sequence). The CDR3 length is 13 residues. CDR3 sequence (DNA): TGTGCCAGCAGGGCTACAGGGGGGGATGGCTACACCTTC. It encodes CASRATGGDGYTF.

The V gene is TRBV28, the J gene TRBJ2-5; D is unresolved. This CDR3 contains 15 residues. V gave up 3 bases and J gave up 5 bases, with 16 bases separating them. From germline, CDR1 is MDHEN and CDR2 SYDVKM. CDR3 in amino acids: CASSFDEVEGETQYF. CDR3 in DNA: TGTGCCAGCAGTTTCGATGAGGTAGAAGGCGAGACCCAGTACTTC.

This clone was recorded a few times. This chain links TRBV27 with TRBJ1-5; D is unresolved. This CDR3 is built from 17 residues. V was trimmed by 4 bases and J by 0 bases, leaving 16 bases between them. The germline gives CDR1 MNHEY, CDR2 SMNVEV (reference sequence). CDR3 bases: TGTGCCAGCAGTTCCCAGAGGACGGTGTATAGCAATCAGCCCCAGCATTTT. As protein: CASSSQRTVYSNQPQHF.